Shown below are 23 T cell receptor beta chains from a single sample sequenced in a study of blood T cell repertoires in COVID-19. Sequencing used immunoSEQ multiplex PCR; TCRdb keeps in-frame clones, though not all of them. The table has 300,000 to 400,000 clones, around 85% seen once; the top ten hold 1.9%. Material for sequencing was PBMCs or T cells enriched from blood (not recorded which). The origin of the receptors is a woman in her 30s who had been exposed to COVID-19.

With respect to this clone: This sample also contains other DNA sequences that code for the same CDR3. The chain has TRBV9 and TRBJ1-1; 8 bases map to TRBD1. Germline assignment: CDR1 SGDLS and CDR2 YYNGEE. V gave up 2 bases and J gave up 0 bases; unmatched junction bases: 3. The CDR3 has 15 residues. The CDR3 DNA is TGTGCCAGCAGCGTCACGGACAGGGTGAACACTGAAGCTTTCTTT. Translated: CASSVTDRVNTEAFF.

The V gene is TRBV28, the J gene TRBJ1-5; 7 nucleotides line up with TRBD1. Trimming removed 8 bases from V and 5 bases from J; junction bases left unmatched: 15. This CDR3 has 16 residues. Germline CDR1 reads MDHEN; CDR2 reads SYDVKM. The CDR3 DNA is TGTGCCAGCCTCGATTTCACAGGGGCTTTACATCAGCCCCAGCATTTT. Translating it yields CASLDFTGALHQPQHF.

V gene TRBV3-1 (or the pseudogene TRBV3-2) combines with J gene TRBJ2-5; D is unclear. There are 11 residues in the CDR3. Germline assignment: CDR1 LGHDT and CDR2 YNNKEL (reference sequence). The V end was cut by 6 bases, the J end by 3 bases, with 5 bases between. The CDR3: CASRLKETQYF. For the CDR3, the DNA is TGTGCCAGCAGACTCAAAGAGACCCAGTACTTC.

This sequence joins TRBV7-2 and TRBJ2-7, with 8 bases aligning to TRBD2. From germline, CDR1 is SGHTA and CDR2 FQGNSA. The CDR3 runs to 14 residues. J lost 2 bases, V lost 4 bases, and 4 bases had no gene match. The CDR3 region is CASSSGGPAYEQYF. As DNA, the CDR3 is TGTGCCAGCAGCTCGGGAGGGCCTGCCTACGAGCAGTACTTC.

The rearrangement uses TRBV6-5 and TRBJ1-4; no definite D call. This CDR3 has 14 amino acids. Looked up from germline, CDR1 is MNHEY and CDR2 is SVGAGI. V lost 0 bases and J lost 6, with 8 bases in between. CDR3 region: CASSYSGGYEKLFF. As DNA, the CDR3 is TGTGCCAGCAGTTACTCCGGCGGTTATGAAAAACTGTTTTTT.

V is TRBV18 and J is TRBJ2-7; tentatively, D is TRBD1 (5 bases). The CDR3 has 15 residues. Trimming took off 2 bases at V and 2 bases at J, with 13 bases between the two ends. Per germline, CDR1 KGHSH and CDR2 LQKENI. In nucleotides, the CDR3 is TGTGCCAGCTCACCAGGGGCAGGCGGCGCCTACGAGCAGTACTTC. Protein: CASSPGAGGAYEQYF.

This clone was detected once. V gene TRBV7-2 combines with J gene TRBJ2-7; TRBD2 aligns across 7 bases. The V gene's germline CDR1 is SGHTA and CDR2 FQGNSA. Trimming removed 6 bases from V and 4 bases from J; junction bases left unmatched: 9. This CDR3 is 14 amino acids long. The CDR3 loop reads CASSMGGGIYEQYF. Written as DNA, the CDR3 is TGTGCCAGCAGTATGGGGGGGGGAATATACGAGCAGTACTTC.

The chain joins TRBV4-1 to TRBJ2-5, with 7 positions matching TRBD2. Germline assignment: CDR1 MGHRA and CDR2 YSYEKL. After removal of 4 bases from V and 1 base from J, the junction contained 9 bases not matched to a gene. There are 16 residues in the CDR3. The CDR3 nucleotides read TGCGCCAGCAGCCTTGTACGGTCGGGGGGCCAAGAGACCCAGTACTTC. Translated: CASSLVRSGGQETQYF.

The V call is TRBV28, the J call TRBJ1-2, with TRBD1 as a possible D gene (5 bases). The germline V and J ends were trimmed by 8 bases and 3 bases, with 10 bases remaining between them. The germline V gene has CDR1 MDHEN and CDR2 SYDVKM. The CDR3 runs to 12 residues. In nucleotides, the CDR3 is TGTGCCAGCTACGAGACAGACTATGGCTACACCTTC. Protein sequence: CASYETDYGYTF.

The genes are TRBV6-5 and TRBJ2-2; 13 bases match TRBD2. CDR3 length equals 14 residues. Germline CDR1 and CDR2: MNHEY and SVGAGI. V was clipped by 6 bases and J by 5 bases; unmatched bases: 0. The CDR3 DNA follows: TGTGCCAGCAGGGGACTAGCGGGAACCGGGGAGCTGTTTTTT. Its translation: CASRGLAGTGELFF.

V usage is TRBV14 and J usage is TRBJ2-2; TRBD1 matches at 7 bases. CDR3 size: 18 residues. The trim removed 0 bases at V and 5 bases at J, leaving 12 bases unmatched. Germline CDR1 is SGHDN and CDR2 is FVKESK. CDR3 bases: TGTGCCAGCAGCCAAGATCTTGGGAACAGGGGCGGAACCGGGGAGCTGTTTTTT. It encodes CASSQDLGNRGGTGELFF.

This chain connects TRBV28 to TRBJ1-6; 9 bases line up with TRBD1. Trimming took 5 bases from V and 14 from J; bases not matched to a gene: 13. Looked up from germline, CDR1 is MDHEN and CDR2 is SYDVKM. The CDR3 consists of 15 residues. The CDR3: CASSPPTGGGSALHF. CDR3 DNA: TGTGCCAGCAGTCCACCGACAGGGGGAGGGTCTGCCCTCCACTTT.

Here the CDR3 reads CASSQAAGNTDTQYF. In nucleotides, the CDR3 is TGCGCCAGCAGCCAAGCTGCGGGGAACACAGATACGCAGTATTTT. The gene calls are TRBV4-3 and TRBJ2-3, with TRBD2 as a possible D gene (6 bases). Between the trimmed V and J ends, which lost 1 base and 2 bases, there was a span of 10 bases. This CDR3 contains 15 residues. The germline V gene encodes CDR1 LGHNA and CDR2 YSLEER.

This clone was observed a single time. This chain uses TRBV5-1 with TRBJ2-3; 14 positions match TRBD2. This CDR3 comprises 15 residues. The germline gives CDR1 SGHRS, CDR2 YFSETQ. J lost 5 bases, V lost 5 bases, and 4 bases had no gene match. The CDR3 loop is CASRTSGGAVDTQYF. The CDR3 DNA reads as TGCGCCAGCAGGACTAGCGGGGGGGCAGTAGATACGCAGTATTTT.

This clone has a handful of counts. The V gene is TRBV7-9, the J gene TRBJ2-1, with D perhaps matching TRBD2 (6 bases). Trimming removed 0 bases from V and 6 bases from J, with 9 bases in between. Germline CDR1 and CDR2: SEHNR and FQNEAQ (reference sequence). This CDR3 region has 14 residues. The CDR3 loop is CASSLALGGNEQFF. CDR3 sequence (DNA): TGTGCCAGCAGCTTAGCGCTGGGGGGCAATGAGCAGTTCTTC.

The chain carries TRBV30 and TRBJ1-6; no reliable D call. In germline, CDR1 is GTSNPN, CDR2 SVGIG (reference sequence). With 3 bases removed from V and 3 bases from J, the gap between germline ends came to 6 bases. This CDR3 contains 13 residues. CDR3 sequence: CAWSGVYNSPLHF. CDR3 nucleotide sequence: TGTGCCTGGAGCGGGGTCTATAATTCACCCCTCCACTTT.

Only one count was recorded for this clone. The chain employs TRBV28 and TRBJ1-1, with a possible D match to TRBD1 (5 bases). The germline V gene has CDR1 MDHEN and CDR2 SYDVKM. The CDR3 has 14 residues. V was shortened by 5 bases and J by 9 bases, with 19 bases between the two germline ends. The DNA for the CDR3 is TGTGCCAGCAGTCCACCCCAGGGCCTCCCACAAGCTTTCTTT. Its translation: CASSPPQGLPQAFF.

A single count supports this clone. This chain links TRBV27 with TRBJ1-1, with 10 bases matching TRBD1. Germline values: CDR1 MNHEY, CDR2 SMNVEV (reference sequence). The CDR3 has 15 residues. Trimming took 2 bases from V and 3 from J; bases not matched to a gene: 3. The CDR3 coding sequence is TGTGCCAGCAGTTTAAGGGACAGGGGCGACACTGAAGCTTTCTTT. It is translated as CASSLRDRGDTEAFF.

The chain couples TRBV4-2 to TRBJ2-5, with D possibly being TRBD1 (5 bases). Germline V gene sequence: CDR1 LGHNA, CDR2 YNFKEQ. There are 14 residues in the CDR3. Between the trimmed V and J ends, which lost 0 bases and 2 bases, there was a span of 7 bases. This CDR3 is CASSQDRQQETQYF. The CDR3 DNA sequence: TGTGCCAGCAGCCAAGATAGACAGCAAGAGACCCAGTACTTC.

The chain has TRBV25-1 and TRBJ2-1, with 8 bases fitting TRBD2. The CDR3 is 15 amino acids. V lost 6 bases and J lost 7; bases outside the gene matches: 11. Germline CDR1 MGHDK, CDR2 SYGVNS. The DNA of the CDR3 is TGTGCCAGCAGAGGAACAGTCGAGCGGGGGAATGAGCAGTTCTTC. This encodes CASRGTVERGNEQFF.

This chain joins TRBV27 and TRBJ2-1, with D maybe TRBD1 (5 bases). The CDR3 covers 15 residues. Trimming stripped 6 bases from V and 4 bases from J, with 16 bases between. The germline V gene has CDR1 MNHEY and CDR2 SMNVEV (reference sequence). CDR3 DNA sequence: TGTGCCAGCAGCCAAGGGGAACCGGGTTACAATGAGCAGTTCTTC. It codes for CASSQGEPGYNEQFF.

CDR3 loop: CASSLSAGWSEKLFF. The CDR3 coding sequence is TGTGCCAGCAGCTTATCGGCAGGGTGGTCTGAAAAACTGTTTTTT. This chain uses TRBV7-9 with TRBJ1-4, with D perhaps matching TRBD1 (5 bases). There are 15 residues in the CDR3. Germline values: CDR1 SEHNR, CDR2 FQNEAQ (reference sequence). V lost 2 bases to trimming and J lost 7 bases, with 14 bases between them.

There are a few counts of this clone. This rearrangement joins TRBV24-1 to TRBJ1-1; 7 nucleotides match TRBD1. V shed 9 bases, J shed 6 bases, and the junction held 9 bases outside the gene matches. Germline values: CDR1 KGHDR, CDR2 SFDVKD. The CDR3 is made up of 13 amino acids. The CDR3 here is CATADRIDSEAFF. CDR3 DNA sequence: TGTGCCACCGCGGACAGGATAGATTCTGAAGCTTTCTTT.